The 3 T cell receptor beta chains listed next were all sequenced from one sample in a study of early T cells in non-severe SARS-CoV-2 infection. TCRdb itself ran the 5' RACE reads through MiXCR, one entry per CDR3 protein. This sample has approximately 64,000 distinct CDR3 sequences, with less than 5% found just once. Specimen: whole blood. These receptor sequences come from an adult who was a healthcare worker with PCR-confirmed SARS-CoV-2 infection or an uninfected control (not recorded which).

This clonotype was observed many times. This CDR3 reads CASSPEETQYF. As DNA, the CDR3 is TGTGCCAGCTCACCAGAGGAGACCCAGTACTTC. This sequence joins TRBV18 and TRBJ2-5; D gene ambiguous. Per the germline V gene, CDR1 is KGHSH and CDR2 is LQKENI. Trimming stripped 2 bases from V and 5 bases from J, with 3 bases between. The CDR3 has 11 amino acids.

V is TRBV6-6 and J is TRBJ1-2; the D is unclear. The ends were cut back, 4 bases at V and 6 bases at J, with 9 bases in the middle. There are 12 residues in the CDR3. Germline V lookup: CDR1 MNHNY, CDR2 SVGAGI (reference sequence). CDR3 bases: TGTGCCAGCAGTTCCGGACCCGATGGCTACACCTTC. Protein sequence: CASSSGPDGYTF.

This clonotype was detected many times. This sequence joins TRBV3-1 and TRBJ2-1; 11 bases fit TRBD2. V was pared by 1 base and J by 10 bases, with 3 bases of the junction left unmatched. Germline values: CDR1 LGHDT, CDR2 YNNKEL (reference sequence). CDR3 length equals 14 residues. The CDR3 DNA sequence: TGTGCCAGCAGCCAAGTTGCTAGCGGGGGGGAGCAGTTCTTC. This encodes CASSQVASGGEQFF.